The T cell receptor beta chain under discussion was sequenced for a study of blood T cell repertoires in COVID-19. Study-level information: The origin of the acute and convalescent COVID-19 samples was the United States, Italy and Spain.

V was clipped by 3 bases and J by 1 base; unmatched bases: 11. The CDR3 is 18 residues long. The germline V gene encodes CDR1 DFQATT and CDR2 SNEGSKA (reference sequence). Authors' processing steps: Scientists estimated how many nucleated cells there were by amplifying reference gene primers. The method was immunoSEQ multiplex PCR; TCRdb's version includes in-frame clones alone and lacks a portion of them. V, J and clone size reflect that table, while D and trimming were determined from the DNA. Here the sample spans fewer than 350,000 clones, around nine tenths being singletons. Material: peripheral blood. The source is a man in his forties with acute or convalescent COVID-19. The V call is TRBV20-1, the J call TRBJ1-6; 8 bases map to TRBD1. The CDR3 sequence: CSASGLGRGLSYNSPLHF. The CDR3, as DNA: TGCAGTGCTAGTGGTCTCGGCAGGGGGCTTTCCTATAATTCACCCCTCCACTTT.